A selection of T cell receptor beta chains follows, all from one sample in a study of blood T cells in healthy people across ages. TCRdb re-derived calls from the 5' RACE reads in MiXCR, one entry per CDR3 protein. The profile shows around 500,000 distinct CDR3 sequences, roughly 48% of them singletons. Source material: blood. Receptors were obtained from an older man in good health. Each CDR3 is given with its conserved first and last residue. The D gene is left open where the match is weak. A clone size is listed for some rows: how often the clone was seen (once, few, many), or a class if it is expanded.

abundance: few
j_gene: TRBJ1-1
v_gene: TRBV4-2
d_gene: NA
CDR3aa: CASSQDFWGRDEAFF
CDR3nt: TGTGCCAGCAGCCAAGATTTTTGGGGGCGCGATGAAGCTTTCTTT

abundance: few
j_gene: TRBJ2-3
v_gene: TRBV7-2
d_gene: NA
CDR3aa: CASSLRRAADTQYF
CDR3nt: TGTGCCAGCAGCTTGAGACGTGCCGCAGATACGCAGTATTTT

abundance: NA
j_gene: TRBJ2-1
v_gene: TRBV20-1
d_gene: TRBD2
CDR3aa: CSASLRLAGNNEQFF
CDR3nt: TGCAGTGCTAGCCTAAGACTAGCGGGGAACAATGAGCAGTTCTTC

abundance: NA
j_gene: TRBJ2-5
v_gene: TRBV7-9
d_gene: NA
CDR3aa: CASSPNRPPAETQYF
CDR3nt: TGTGCCAGCAGCCCGAATCGGCCCCCGGCGGAGACCCAGTACTTC

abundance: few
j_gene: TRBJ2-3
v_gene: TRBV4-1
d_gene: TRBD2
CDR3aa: CASSGTEWASGVTDTQYF
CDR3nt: TGCGCCAGCAGCGGCACAGAATGGGCTAGCGGGGTCACAGATACGCAGTATTTT

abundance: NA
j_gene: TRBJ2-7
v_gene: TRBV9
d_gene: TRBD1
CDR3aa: CAGSGGQAGYEQYF
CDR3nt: TGTGCCGGCAGCGGCGGACAGGCAGGCTACGAGCAGTACTTC

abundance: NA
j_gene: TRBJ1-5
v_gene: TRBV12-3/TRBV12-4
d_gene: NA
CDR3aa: CASSFPRRASQPQHF
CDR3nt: TGTGCCAGCAGTTTCCCACGACGGGCCAGTCAGCCCCAGCATTTT

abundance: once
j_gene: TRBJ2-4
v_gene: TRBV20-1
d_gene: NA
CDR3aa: CSAHGDGENIQYF
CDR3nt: TGCAGTGCTCATGGTGATGGAGAAAACATTCAGTACTTC

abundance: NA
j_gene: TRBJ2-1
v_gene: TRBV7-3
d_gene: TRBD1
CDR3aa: CASSIGTGTYNEQFF
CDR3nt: TGTGCCAGCAGCATAGGGACAGGGACGTACAATGAGCAGTTCTTC

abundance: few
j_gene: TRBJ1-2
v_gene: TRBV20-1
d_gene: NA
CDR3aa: CSAIGLGGNYGYTF
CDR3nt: TGCAGTGCTATCGGGCTAGGGGGTAACTATGGCTACACCTTC

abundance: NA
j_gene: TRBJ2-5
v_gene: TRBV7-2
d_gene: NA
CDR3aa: CASRIGGKETQYF
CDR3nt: TGTGCCAGCAGGATCGGGGGAAAAGAGACCCAGTACTTC

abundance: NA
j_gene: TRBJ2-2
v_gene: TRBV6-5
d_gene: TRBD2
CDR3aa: CASRRFPEAGTGELFF
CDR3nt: TGTGCCAGCAGACGATTCCCAGAAGCGGGGACCGGGGAGCTGTTTTTT

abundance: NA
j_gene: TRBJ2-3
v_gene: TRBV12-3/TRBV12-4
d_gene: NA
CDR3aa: CASRLDRDTQYF
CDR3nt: TGTGCCAGCAGATTGGACAGAGATACGCAGTATTTT

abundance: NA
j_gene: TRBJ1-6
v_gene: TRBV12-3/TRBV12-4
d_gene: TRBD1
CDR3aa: CASSPDRGQRNNSPLHF
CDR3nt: TGTGCCAGCAGCCCGGACAGGGGACAACGTAATAATTCACCCCTCCACTTT

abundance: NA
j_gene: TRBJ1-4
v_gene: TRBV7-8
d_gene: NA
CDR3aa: CASSRSGTRNEKLFF
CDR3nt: TGTGCCAGCAGCCGCTCCGGGACAAGGAATGAAAAACTGTTTTTT

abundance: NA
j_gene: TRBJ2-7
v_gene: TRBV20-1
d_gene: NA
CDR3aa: CSAGGGLQYF
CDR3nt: TGCAGTGCCGGAGGAGGACTTCAGTACTTC

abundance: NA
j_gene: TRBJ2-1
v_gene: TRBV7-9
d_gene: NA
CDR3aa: CASSLPRSGNEQFF
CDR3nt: TGTGCCAGCAGCTTACCCCGCAGCGGCAATGAGCAGTTCTTC

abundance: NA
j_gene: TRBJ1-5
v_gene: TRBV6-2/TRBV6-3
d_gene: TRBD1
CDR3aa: CASSYYGTGNQPQHF
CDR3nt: TGTGCCAGCAGTTACTACGGGACAGGGAATCAGCCCCAGCATTTT

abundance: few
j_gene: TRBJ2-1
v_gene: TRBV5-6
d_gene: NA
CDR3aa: CASSPDVWPGGGDEQFF
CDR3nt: TGTGCCAGCAGCCCCGACGTGTGGCCCGGAGGCGGCGATGAGCAGTTCTTC

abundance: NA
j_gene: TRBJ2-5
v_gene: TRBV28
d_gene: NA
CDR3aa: CASSLSLPSETQYF
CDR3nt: TGTGCCAGCAGTTTATCTCTCCCGTCAGAGACCCAGTACTTC

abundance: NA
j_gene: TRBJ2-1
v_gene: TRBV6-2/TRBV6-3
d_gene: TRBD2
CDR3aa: CASSSVLAGHYNEQFF
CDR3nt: TGTGCCAGCAGTTCGGTCCTAGCGGGACATTACAATGAGCAGTTCTTC

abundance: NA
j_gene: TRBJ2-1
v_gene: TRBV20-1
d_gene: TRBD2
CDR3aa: CSASMRGGRCEQFF
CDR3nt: TGCAGTGCTAGTATGCGGGGGGGCCGATGTGAGCAGTTCTTC

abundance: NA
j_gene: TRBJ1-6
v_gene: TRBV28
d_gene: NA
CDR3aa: CASSPHWAPLHF
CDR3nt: TGTGCCAGCAGTCCCCATTGGGCACCCCTCCACTTT

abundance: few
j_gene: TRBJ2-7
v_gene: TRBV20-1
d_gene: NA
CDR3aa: CSARDLSGSGLYEQYF
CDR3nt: TGCAGTGCTAGAGATCTATCGGGGTCGGGGCTCTACGAGCAGTACTTC

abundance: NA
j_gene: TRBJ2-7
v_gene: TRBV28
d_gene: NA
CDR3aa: CASTRGTLSYEQYF
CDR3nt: TGTGCCAGCACGAGAGGGACCCTCTCTTACGAGCAGTACTTC

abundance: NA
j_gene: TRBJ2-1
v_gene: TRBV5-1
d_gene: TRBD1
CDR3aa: CASSLVGQGANNEQFF
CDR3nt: TGCGCCAGCAGCTTGGTAGGCCAGGGGGCAAACAATGAGCAGTTCTTC

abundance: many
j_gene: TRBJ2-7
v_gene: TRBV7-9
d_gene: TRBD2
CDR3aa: CASRPIPQSGNYEQYF
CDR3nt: TGTGCCAGCAGACCGATACCCCAGAGCGGGAACTACGAGCAGTACTTC

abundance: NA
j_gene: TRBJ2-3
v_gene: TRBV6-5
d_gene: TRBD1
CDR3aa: CASSDVRGIDTQYF
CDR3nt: TGTGCCAGCAGTGACGTCAGGGGGATAGATACGCAGTATTTT

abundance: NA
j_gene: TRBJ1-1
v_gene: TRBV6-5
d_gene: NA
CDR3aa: CASSYLADTEAFF
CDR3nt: TGTGCCAGCAGTTACTTGGCGGACACTGAAGCTTTCTTT

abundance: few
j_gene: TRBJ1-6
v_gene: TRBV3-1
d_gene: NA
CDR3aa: CASSQDFGSPLHF
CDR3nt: TGTGCCAGCAGCCAAGACTTCGGTTCACCCCTCCACTTT

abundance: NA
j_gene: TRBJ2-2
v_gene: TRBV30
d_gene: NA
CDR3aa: CAWKRTQLNTGELFF
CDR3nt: TGTGCCTGGAAGCGTACCCAGCTTAACACCGGGGAGCTGTTTTTT

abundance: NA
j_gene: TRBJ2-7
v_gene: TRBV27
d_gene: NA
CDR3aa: CASTEGYEQYF
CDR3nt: TGTGCCAGCACGGAGGGCTACGAGCAGTACTTC

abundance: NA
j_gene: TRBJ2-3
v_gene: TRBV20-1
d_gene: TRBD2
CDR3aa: CSAPRPQLAGTTDTQYF
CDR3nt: TGCAGTGCCCCCCGTCCCCAACTAGCGGGAACCACAGATACGCAGTATTTT

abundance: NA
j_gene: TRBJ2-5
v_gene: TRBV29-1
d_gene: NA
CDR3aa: CISGGYPRQETQYF
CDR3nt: TGCATCTCCGGGGGTTACCCTCGCCAAGAGACCCAGTACTTC

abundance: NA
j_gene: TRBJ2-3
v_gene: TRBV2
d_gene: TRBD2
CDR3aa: CASSGEGLPRNTQYF
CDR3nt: TGTGCCAGCAGTGGGGAGGGACTACCTAGGAATACGCAGTATTTT

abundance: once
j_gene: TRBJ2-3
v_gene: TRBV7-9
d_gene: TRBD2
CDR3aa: CASGPGLEGDTQYF
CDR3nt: TGTGCCAGCGGCCCCGGACTAGAGGGAGATACGCAGTATTTT

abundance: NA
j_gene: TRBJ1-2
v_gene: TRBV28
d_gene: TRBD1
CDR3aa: CASGTGADNYGYTF
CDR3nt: TGTGCCAGCGGGACAGGGGCAGATAACTATGGCTACACCTTC

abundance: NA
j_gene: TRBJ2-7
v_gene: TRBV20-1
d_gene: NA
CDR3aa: CSASPGTGMGEQYF
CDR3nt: TGCAGTGCTAGTCCCGGGACCGGAATGGGCGAGCAGTACTTC

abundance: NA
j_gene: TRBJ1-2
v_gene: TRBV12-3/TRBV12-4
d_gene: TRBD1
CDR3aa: CASSGDRQIYGYTF
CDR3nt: TGTGCCAGCAGCGGGGACAGACAAATTTATGGCTACACCTTC

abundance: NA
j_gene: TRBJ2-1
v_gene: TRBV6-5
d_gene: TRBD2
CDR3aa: CVSGYSAGPRNEQFF
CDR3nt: TGTGTCAGCGGTTACTCAGCGGGACCTAGGAATGAGCAGTTCTTC

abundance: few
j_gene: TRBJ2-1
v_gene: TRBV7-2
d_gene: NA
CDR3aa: CASSSDLGSYNEQFF
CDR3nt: TGTGCCAGCAGCTCCGACCTTGGCTCCTACAATGAGCAGTTCTTC

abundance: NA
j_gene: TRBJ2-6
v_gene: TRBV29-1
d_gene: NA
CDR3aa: CSVTVQGALNSGANVLTF
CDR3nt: TGCAGCGTGACCGTCCAGGGAGCCCTCAACTCTGGGGCCAACGTCCTGACTTTC

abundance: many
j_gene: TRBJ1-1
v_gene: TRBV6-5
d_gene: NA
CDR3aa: CASSYSVRTEAFF
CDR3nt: TGTGCCAGCAGTTACTCGGTCAGAACTGAAGCTTTCTTT

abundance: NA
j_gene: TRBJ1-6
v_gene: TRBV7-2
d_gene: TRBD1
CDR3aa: CASSSAGGHNSPLHF
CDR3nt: TGTGCCAGCAGCTCCGCAGGGGGCCATAATTCACCCCTCCACTTT

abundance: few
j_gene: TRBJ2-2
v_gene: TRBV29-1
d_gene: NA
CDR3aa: CSVERGAGELFF
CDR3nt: TGCAGCGTTGAAAGGGGTGCCGGGGAGCTGTTTTTT

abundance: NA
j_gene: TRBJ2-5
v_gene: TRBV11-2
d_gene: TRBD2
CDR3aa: CASSLEGAGAGVTQYF
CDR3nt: TGTGCCAGCAGCTTAGAGGGAGCGGGGGCCGGGGTGACCCAGTACTTC

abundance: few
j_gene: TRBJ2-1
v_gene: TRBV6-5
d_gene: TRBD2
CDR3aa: CASSPGLTYNEQFF
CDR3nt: TGTGCCAGCAGTCCGGGACTAACCTACAATGAGCAGTTCTTC

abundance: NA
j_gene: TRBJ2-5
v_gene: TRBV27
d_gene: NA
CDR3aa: CASSLWSSSQETQYF
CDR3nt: TGTGCCAGCAGTTTATGGTCCAGCAGCCAAGAGACCCAGTACTTC

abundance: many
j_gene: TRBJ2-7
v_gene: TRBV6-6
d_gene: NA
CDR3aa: CASSYSKGAGGGLYEQYF
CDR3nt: TGTGCCAGCAGTTACTCGAAGGGAGCAGGGGGAGGCCTCTACGAGCAGTACTTC

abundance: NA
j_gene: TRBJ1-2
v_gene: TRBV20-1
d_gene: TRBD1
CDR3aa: CSARDDRGRPYGLGYTF
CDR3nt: TGCAGTGCTAGAGACGACAGGGGGCGACCCTATGGGTTGGGCTACACCTTC

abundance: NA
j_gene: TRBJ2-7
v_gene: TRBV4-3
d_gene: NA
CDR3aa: CASSQDSGREQYF
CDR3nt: TGCGCCAGCAGCCAAGATAGCGGTCGCGAGCAGTACTTC

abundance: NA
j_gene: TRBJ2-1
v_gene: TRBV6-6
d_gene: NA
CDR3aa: CASSYTRNPPYSEQFF
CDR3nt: TGTGCCAGCAGTTACACGCGGAACCCTCCTTACAGTGAGCAGTTCTTC